One and the same sample provided the 10 T cell receptor beta chains below, sequenced in a study of naive and memory T cell subsets. The beta constant-region primer was an equimolar mix of two oligonucleotides covering TRBC1 and TRBC2. TCRdb re-analysed the UMI-ligation and nested PCR reads in MiXCR, keeping a single row per CDR3 protein. The table shows roughly 140,000 distinct CDR3 sequences, with over 15% occurring only once. The sample comprised naive CD4+ T cells from blood. The receptors originated from a human donor in good health.

This clonotype has a handful of counts. The genes are TRBV28 and TRBJ1-4, with unresolved D. V lost 3 bases, J lost 5 bases, and 4 bases lay in between. This CDR3 spans 12 amino acids. The germline V gene has CDR1 MDHEN and CDR2 SYDVKM. The CDR3 sequence is CASSFRNEKLFF. The CDR3 DNA is TGTGCCAGCAGTTTTCGGAATGAAAAACTGTTTTTT.

This clonotype was seen only a few times. V and J are TRBV6-1 and TRBJ2-2; maybe TRBD2 (6 bases). V was trimmed by 6 bases and J by 7 bases, leaving 12 bases between them. The germline CDR1 and CDR2 sequences are MNHNS and SASEGT. This CDR3 comprises 13 residues. DNA for the CDR3: TGTGCCAGCAGACGGGCGGAGGGCGGGGAGCTGTTTTTT. Its protein product is CASRRAEGGELFF.

The chain employs TRBV6-5 and TRBJ2-1; the D gene is possibly TRBD1 (6 bases). The germline V gene encodes CDR1 MNHEY and CDR2 SVGAGI. V was shortened by 6 bases and J by 6 bases, with 6 bases between the two germline ends. The CDR3 totals 11 residues. CDR3 bases: TGTGCCAGCAGACAGGGCAATGAGCAGTTCTTC. As protein: CASRQGNEQFF.

The chain carries TRBV7-3 and TRBJ2-5; D is ambiguous. The CDR3 covers 13 residues. Germline CDR1 reads SGHTA; CDR2 reads FQGTGA. V lost 4 bases and J 1 base, leaving 7 bases between the germline ends. The CDR3 reads CASSSEPQETQYF. The DNA for the CDR3 is TGTGCCAGCAGCTCAGAACCCCAAGAGACCCAGTACTTC.

This clonotype was detected a few times. The rearrangement joins TRBV29-1 to TRBJ2-1, with TRBD2 matching 12 bases. Germline V gene lookup returns CDR1 SQVTM and CDR2 ANQGSEA. The CDR3 is 15 amino acids. The J segment lost 6 bases and the V segment lost 4 bases, leaving 7 bases of the junction unmatched. In DNA, the CDR3 is TGCAGCGTTGGGGCACTAGCGGGAGGCCCCAATGAGCAGTTCTTC. It codes for CSVGALAGGPNEQFF.

This clonotype was counted between two and nine times. This chain uses TRBV20-1 with TRBJ2-5, with D possibly matching TRBD2 (5 bases). This CDR3 is 13 amino acids long. V was clipped by 3 bases and J by 0 bases, with 8 bases between them. CDR1 is DFQATT, CDR2 SNEGSKA, per germline (reference sequence). CDR3 DNA sequence: TGCAGTGCTAGGGACTTGTACCAAGAGACCCAGTACTTC. As protein: CSARDLYQETQYF.

This clonotype showed up just a few times. The chain links TRBV10-3 to TRBJ1-1; TRBD1 matches 11 bases. Germline CDR1 reads ENHRY; CDR2 reads SYGVKD. This CDR3 region has 17 residues. The ends lost 0 bases at V and 5 bases at J; junction bases unmatched: 8. The CDR3 nucleotides read TGTGCCATCAGTGAGTCAGGGACAGGGGGAGAATGGACTGAAGCTTTCTTT. This sequence encodes CAISESGTGGEWTEAFF.

There are many counts of this clonotype. The V call is TRBV9, the J call TRBJ2-1; 10 bases are shared with TRBD2. V lost 0 bases to trimming and J lost 6 bases; unmatched junction nucleotides: 9. The CDR3 has 17 residues. Per germline, CDR1 SGDLS and CDR2 YYNGEE. The CDR3 reads CASSVATVASGGNEQFF. The CDR3 nucleotides are TGTGCCAGCAGCGTAGCTACCGTCGCTAGCGGGGGCAATGAGCAGTTCTTC.

This chain links TRBV7-3 with TRBJ2-1; 9 bases are a match to TRBD2. In germline, CDR1 is SGHTA, CDR2 FQGTGA. This CDR3 is 14 amino acids long. With 3 bases clipped from V and 5 bases from J, the junction kept 2 bases outside the gene matches. Written as DNA, the CDR3 is TGTGCCAGCAGCTTCCCTAGCGGGGACAATGAGCAGTTCTTC. Translated: CASSFPSGDNEQFF.

This clonotype occurred a few times. V usage is TRBV12-3 or TRBV12-4 and J usage is TRBJ2-7; D may be TRBD2 (5 bases). The CDR3 totals 11 residues. Trimming left V 5 bases short and J 4 bases short, with 6 bases between. The chain's CDR3 is CASSQRYEQYF. The CDR3 DNA is TGTGCCAGCAGTCAGCGGTACGAGCAGTACTTC.